Listed below are T cell receptor beta chains from one sample, sequenced in a study of beta chain features in type 1 diabetes. The table came from immunoSEQ multiplex PCR; TCRdb's copy has only in-frame clones and leaves some out. The sample has 70,000 to 95,000 clones, 25% to 35% seen once. Sequencing was carried out using stem cell memory CD4+ T cells from blood. The receptors shown here come from a woman aged 18-29 years in good health. Each CDR3 is given with its conserved first and last residue. Fields, in order: J gene, V gene, clone size, D gene, CDR3 DNA, CDR3 protein. The D gene is left open where the match is weak. Only part of the rows carry a size: once, few, many, or a class if the clone is expanded.

J: TRBJ2-1; V: TRBV5-1; size: -; D: -; DNA: TGCGCCAGCAGCGACCCAGGGACATTAGACAATGAGCAGTTCTTC; CDR3: CASSDPGTLDNEQFF
J: TRBJ2-3; V: TRBV4-2; size: -; D: TRBD2; DNA: TGTGCCAGCAGCCCCCGGACTAGCGGGGAAGCAGATACGCAGTATTTT; CDR3: CASSPRTSGEADTQYF
J: TRBJ1-2; V: TRBV29-1; size: -; D: -; DNA: TGCAGCGGAAGGGGGTGGGATGGCTACACCTTC; CDR3: CSGRGWDGYTF
J: TRBJ1-4; V: TRBV5-1; size: few; D: -; DNA: TGCGCCAGCAGCTTCGGTGGAACTAATGAAAAACTGTTTTTT; CDR3: CASSFGGTNEKLFF
J: TRBJ1-5; V: TRBV30; size: once; D: -; DNA: TGTGCCTGGAGTACATCTAGGTTTCAGGGAAATCAGCCCCAGCATTTT; CDR3: CAWSTSRFQGNQPQHF
J: TRBJ1-1; V: TRBV19; size: -; D: -; DNA: TGTGCCAGTAGTCCCGGCAGGAGGGCGGTTGAAGCTTTCTTT; CDR3: CASSPGRRAVEAFF
J: TRBJ1-1; V: TRBV23-1; size: few; D: -; DNA: TGCGCCAGCAGTCAGGAGGCTGGGATAGACCGGGGGACTGAAGCTTTCTTT; CDR3: CASSQEAGIDRGTEAFF
J: TRBJ2-5; V: TRBV11-2; size: few; D: -; DNA: TGTGCCAGCAGCTCTTCCTCACCTACCGAGACCCAGTACTTC; CDR3: CASSSSSPTETQYF
J: TRBJ2-5; V: TRBV30; size: few; D: TRBD2; DNA: TGTGCCTGGAGTGTACCGGGACTACCTTCTGAGACCCAGTACTTC; CDR3: CAWSVPGLPSETQYF
J: TRBJ2-3; V: TRBV27; size: -; D: -; DNA: TGTGCCAGCAGGCAGGGGCACGGGACAGATACGCAGTATTTT; CDR3: CASRQGHGTDTQYF
J: TRBJ2-7; V: TRBV5-6; size: -; D: -; DNA: TGTGCCAGCAACGGTAACTCCTACGAGCAGTACTTC; CDR3: CASNGNSYEQYF
J: TRBJ2-3; V: TRBV18; size: -; D: -; DNA: TGTGCCAGCTCCCTCCTCTGGGCGGGGGCCCCCATCACAGATACGCAGTATTTT; CDR3: CASSLLWAGAPITDTQYF
J: TRBJ2-7; V: TRBV27; size: -; D: TRBD2; DNA: TGTGCCAGCAGTCCCTTGATAGCGGGAGGGTCCTACGAGCAGTACTTC; CDR3: CASSPLIAGGSYEQYF
J: TRBJ2-7; V: TRBV29-1; size: -; D: TRBD2; DNA: TGCAGCGTGCGGGAATCTAGCGGGGCCGGATGGCAGTACTTC; CDR3: CSVRESSGAGWQYF
J: TRBJ1-1; V: TRBV18; size: few; D: -; DNA: TGTGCCAGCTCACCACCACAGGCGACTGAAGCTTTCTTT; CDR3: CASSPPQATEAFF
J: TRBJ2-7; V: TRBV7-8; size: -; D: TRBD1; DNA: TGTGCCAGCAGCGCCTGGGGGCAGGGGGCCGACGAGCAGTACTTC; CDR3: CASSAWGQGADEQYF
J: TRBJ1-2; V: TRBV5-1; size: -; D: TRBD1; DNA: TGCGCCAGCAGCTGGGGGACAGGGGGCAACGACTACACCTTC; CDR3: CASSWGTGGNDYTF
J: TRBJ2-1; V: TRBV29-1; size: -; D: TRBD1; DNA: TGCAGCGTTGACAGGGGGAGCTCCTACAATGAGCAGTTCTTC; CDR3: CSVDRGSSYNEQFF
J: TRBJ1-5; V: TRBV19; size: -; D: -; DNA: TGTGCCAGTAGTAAAGATGTGGGAGTGATAGGCAATCAGCCCCAGCATTTT; CDR3: CASSKDVGVIGNQPQHF
J: TRBJ1-1; V: TRBV9; size: -; D: -; DNA: TGTGCCAGCAGCGTAGCAGGGGAGAACACTGAAGCTTTCTTT; CDR3: CASSVAGENTEAFF
J: TRBJ1-1; V: TRBV7-9; size: -; D: -; DNA: TGTGCCAGCAGCTTAGGGTCAGTGAACACTGAAGCTTTCTTT; CDR3: CASSLGSVNTEAFF
J: TRBJ1-2; V: TRBV7-3; size: few; D: -; DNA: TGTGCCAGCAGCTCCGGGATCTCTAACTATGGCTACACCTTC; CDR3: CASSSGISNYGYTF
J: TRBJ1-6; V: TRBV6-1; size: -; D: TRBD1; DNA: TGTGCCACCTGGGACAGCAATTCACCCCTCCACTTT; CDR3: CATWDSNSPLHF
J: TRBJ2-3; V: TRBV6-1; size: -; D: -; DNA: TGTGCCAGCGGCCCGGGGACAGATACGCAGTATTTT; CDR3: CASGPGTDTQYF
J: TRBJ2-7; V: TRBV6-5; size: -; D: -; DNA: TGTGCCAGCAGTTCCCGGGACTTCACCTACGAGCAGTACTTC; CDR3: CASSSRDFTYEQYF
J: TRBJ1-1; V: TRBV18; size: -; D: -; DNA: TGTGCCAGCTCACCTCCTCGGGGGGTGGACACTGAAGCTTTCTTT; CDR3: CASSPPRGVDTEAFF
J: TRBJ2-5; V: TRBV18; size: -; D: -; DNA: TGTGCCAGCACGAGAGGGGAGACCCAGTACTTC; CDR3: CASTRGETQYF
J: TRBJ2-1; V: TRBV7-3; size: few; D: TRBD1; DNA: TGTGCCAGCAGCTCCGGGACAGCCCCCTACAATGAGCAGTTCTTC; CDR3: CASSSGTAPYNEQFF
J: TRBJ1-2; V: TRBV4-1; size: -; D: TRBD1; DNA: TGCGCCAGCAGCTTCGACAGGGTTCTCCTCTATGGCTACACCTTC; CDR3: CASSFDRVLLYGYTF
J: TRBJ1-2; V: TRBV5-5; size: few; D: -; DNA: TGTGCCAGCAGCCCGACGGGAGGAGACTATGGCTACACCTTC; CDR3: CASSPTGGDYGYTF
J: TRBJ2-3; V: TRBV5-1; size: few; D: -; DNA: TGCGCCAGCAGCTTGGGTCGGGACACAGATACGCAGTATTTT; CDR3: CASSLGRDTDTQYF
J: TRBJ1-1; V: TRBV5-4; size: -; D: -; DNA: TGTGCCAGCAGCTCCCCGACTGATATGAACACTGAAGCTTTCTTT; CDR3: CASSSPTDMNTEAFF
J: TRBJ1-4; V: TRBV15; size: few; D: -; DNA: TGTGCCACCAGCAGAGAAGGGAGTAATGAAAAACTGTTTTTT; CDR3: CATSREGSNEKLFF
J: TRBJ2-1; V: TRBV5-8; size: -; D: TRBD2; DNA: TGTGCCAGCAGCTTGGCGGGGGCGGCTAGCGGGAGATACAATGAGCAGTTCTTC; CDR3: CASSLAGAASGRYNEQFF
J: TRBJ1-1; V: TRBV7-9; size: few; D: TRBD1; DNA: TGTGCCAGCAGCCCCTCGGGACAGGGGGACAGTGAAGCTTTCTTT; CDR3: CASSPSGQGDSEAFF
J: TRBJ2-7; V: TRBV5-1; size: -; D: -; DNA: TGCGCCAGCAGCATAGTTCAGGGAGGTACCGAGCAGTACTTC; CDR3: CASSIVQGGTEQYF
J: TRBJ2-5; V: TRBV2; size: -; D: TRBD1; DNA: TGTGCCAGCAGCCCGGACAGGGCCCAAGAGACCCAGTACTTC; CDR3: CASSPDRAQETQYF
J: TRBJ1-2; V: TRBV7-2; size: few; D: TRBD1; DNA: TGTGCCAGCAGCGAAACAGGGGGCGCAAGCTATGGCTACACCTTC; CDR3: CASSETGGASYGYTF
J: TRBJ1-6; V: TRBV7-8; size: -; D: TRBD1; DNA: TGTGCCAGCAGTCAAAGGGACAGGGTCTATAATTCACCCCTCCACTTT; CDR3: CASSQRDRVYNSPLHF